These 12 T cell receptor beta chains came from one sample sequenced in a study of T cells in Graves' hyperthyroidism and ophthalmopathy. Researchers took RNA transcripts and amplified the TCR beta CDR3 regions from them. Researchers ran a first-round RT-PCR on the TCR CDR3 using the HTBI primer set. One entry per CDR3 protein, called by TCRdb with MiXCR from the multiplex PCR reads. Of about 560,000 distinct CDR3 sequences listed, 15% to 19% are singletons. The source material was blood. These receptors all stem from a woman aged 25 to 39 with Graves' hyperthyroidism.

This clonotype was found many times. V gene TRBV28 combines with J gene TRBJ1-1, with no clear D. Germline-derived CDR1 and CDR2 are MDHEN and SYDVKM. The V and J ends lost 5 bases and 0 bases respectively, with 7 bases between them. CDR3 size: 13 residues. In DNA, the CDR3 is TGTGCCAGCAGTAGGGCCATGAACACTGAAGCTTTCTTT. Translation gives CASSRAMNTEAFF.

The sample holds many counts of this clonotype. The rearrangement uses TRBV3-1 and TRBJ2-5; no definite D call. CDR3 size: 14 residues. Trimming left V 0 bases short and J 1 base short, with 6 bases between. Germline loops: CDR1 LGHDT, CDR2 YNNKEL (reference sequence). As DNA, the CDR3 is TGTGCCAGCAGCCAAGAGTACAGCCAAGAGACCCAGTACTTC. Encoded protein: CASSQEYSQETQYF.

This CDR3 reads CASSLMAHQETQYF. CDR3 nucleotide sequence: TGTGCCAGCAGCCTAATGGCCCACCAAGAGACCCAGTACTTC. This sequence joins TRBV27 and TRBJ2-5; D not resolved. The length of the CDR3 is 14 residues. CDR1 and CDR2 (germline): MNHEY, SMNVEV (reference sequence). The V and J ends lost 6 bases and 0 bases respectively, with 11 bases between them.

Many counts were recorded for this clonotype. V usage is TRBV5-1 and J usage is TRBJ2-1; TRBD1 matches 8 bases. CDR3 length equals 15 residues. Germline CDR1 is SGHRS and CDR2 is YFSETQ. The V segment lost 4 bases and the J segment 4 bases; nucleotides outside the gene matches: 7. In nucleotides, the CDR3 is TGCGCCAGCAGCCTCCGGGACAGGAGTTACAATGAGCAGTTCTTC. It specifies CASSLRDRSYNEQFF.

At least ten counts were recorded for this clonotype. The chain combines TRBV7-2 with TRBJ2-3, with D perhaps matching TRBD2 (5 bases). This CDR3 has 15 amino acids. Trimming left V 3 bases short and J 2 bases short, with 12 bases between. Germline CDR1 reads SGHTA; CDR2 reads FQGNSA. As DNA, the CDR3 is TGTGCCAGCAGCTTTTGGCGGGCGGACACAGATACGCAGTATTTT. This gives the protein CASSFWRADTDTQYF.

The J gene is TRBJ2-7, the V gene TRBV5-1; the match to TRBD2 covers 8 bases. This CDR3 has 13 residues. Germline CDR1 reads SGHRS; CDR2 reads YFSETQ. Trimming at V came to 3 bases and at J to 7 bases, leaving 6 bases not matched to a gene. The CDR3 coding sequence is TGCGCCAGCAGCTGGTCGGGAGGGCGAGAGCAGTACTTC. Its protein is CASSWSGGREQYF.

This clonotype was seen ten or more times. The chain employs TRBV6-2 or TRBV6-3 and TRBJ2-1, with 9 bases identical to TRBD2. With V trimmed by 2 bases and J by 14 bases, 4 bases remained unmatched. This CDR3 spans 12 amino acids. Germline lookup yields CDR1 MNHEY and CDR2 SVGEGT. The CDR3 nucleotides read TGTGCCAGCAGTTACCTTGAGCGGGAGGAGTTCTTC. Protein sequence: CASSYLEREEFF.

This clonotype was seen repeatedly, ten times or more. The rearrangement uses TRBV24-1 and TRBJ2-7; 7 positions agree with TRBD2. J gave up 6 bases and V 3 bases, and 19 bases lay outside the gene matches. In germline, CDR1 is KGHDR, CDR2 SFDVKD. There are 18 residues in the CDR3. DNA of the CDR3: TGTGCCACCAGTGATGCAAAACCTAGCGGTCTTTCGGGGGGCGAGCAGTACTTC. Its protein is CATSDAKPSGLSGGEQYF.

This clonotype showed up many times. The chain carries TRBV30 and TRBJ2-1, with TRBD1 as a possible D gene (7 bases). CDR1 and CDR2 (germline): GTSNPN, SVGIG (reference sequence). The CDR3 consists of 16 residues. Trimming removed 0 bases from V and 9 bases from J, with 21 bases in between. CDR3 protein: CAWSVMMAGGGSEQFF. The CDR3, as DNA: TGTGCCTGGAGTGTAATGATGGCAGGGGGAGGTAGTGAGCAGTTCTTC.

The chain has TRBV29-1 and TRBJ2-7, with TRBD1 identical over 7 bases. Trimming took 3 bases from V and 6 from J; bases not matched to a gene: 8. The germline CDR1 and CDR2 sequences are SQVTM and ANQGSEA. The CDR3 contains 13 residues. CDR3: CSVEQPPGGEQYF. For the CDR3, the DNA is TGCAGCGTTGAGCAACCCCCAGGGGGCGAGCAGTACTTC.

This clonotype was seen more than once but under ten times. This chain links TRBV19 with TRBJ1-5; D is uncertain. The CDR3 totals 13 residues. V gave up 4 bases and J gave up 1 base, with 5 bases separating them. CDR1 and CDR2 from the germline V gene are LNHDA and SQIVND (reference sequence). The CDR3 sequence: CASSTPSNQPQHF. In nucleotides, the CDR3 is TGTGCCAGTAGTACCCCGAGCAATCAGCCCCAGCATTTT.

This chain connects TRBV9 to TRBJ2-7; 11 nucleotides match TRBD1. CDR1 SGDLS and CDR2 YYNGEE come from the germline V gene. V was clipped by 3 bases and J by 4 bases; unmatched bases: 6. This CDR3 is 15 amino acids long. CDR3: CASSAGQGAEYEQYF. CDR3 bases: TGTGCCAGCAGCGCCGGACAGGGGGCTGAGTACGAGCAGTACTTC. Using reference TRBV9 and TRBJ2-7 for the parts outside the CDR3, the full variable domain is DSGVTQTPKHLITATGQRVTLRCSPRSGDLSVYWYQQSLDQGLQFLIQYYNGEERAKGNILERFSAQQFPDLHSELNLSSLELGDSALYFCASSAGQGAEYEQYFGPGTRLTVT.